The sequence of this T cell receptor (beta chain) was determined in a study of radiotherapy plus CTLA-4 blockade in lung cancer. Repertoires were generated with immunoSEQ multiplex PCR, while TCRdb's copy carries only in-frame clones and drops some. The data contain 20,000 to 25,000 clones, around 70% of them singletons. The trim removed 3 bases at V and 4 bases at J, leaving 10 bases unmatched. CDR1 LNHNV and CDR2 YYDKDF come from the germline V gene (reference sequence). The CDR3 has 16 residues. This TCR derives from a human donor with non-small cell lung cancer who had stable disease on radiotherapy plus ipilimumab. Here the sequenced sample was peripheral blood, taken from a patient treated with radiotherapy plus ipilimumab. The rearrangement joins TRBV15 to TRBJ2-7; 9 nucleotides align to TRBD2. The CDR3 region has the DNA TGTGCCACCAGCAGGGGCCATAGCGGGAGTTCATACGAGCAGTACTTC. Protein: CATSRGHSGSSYEQYF. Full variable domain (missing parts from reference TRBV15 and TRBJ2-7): DAMVIQNPRYQVTQFGKPVTLSCSQTLNHNVMYWYQQKSSQAPKLLFHYYDKDFNNEADTPDNFQSRRPNTSFCFLDIRSPGLGDTAMYLCATSRGHSGSSYEQYFGPGTRLTVT.